Below, 13 T cell receptor beta chains from the same sample are listed, as sequenced in a study of cytomegalovirus exposure and HLA in healthy donors. Assay used: immunoSEQ multiplex PCR; TCRdb lists only in-frame clones, some missing. The data contain around 350,000 clones, around 86% of them singletons. Sequencing input: PBMCs. Receptors originate from a woman between 18 and 29 years old in good health and CMV-seronegative.

The CDR3 region is CASSFGVLPEETQYF. CDR3 nucleotide sequence: TGTGCCAGCAGCTTCGGAGTATTACCCGAAGAGACCCAGTACTTC. The chain couples TRBV7-6 to TRBJ2-5; D call uncertain. The CDR3 totals 15 residues. CDR1 is SGHVS, CDR2 FNYEAQ, per germline. The V and J ends lost 3 bases and 3 bases respectively, with 14 bases between them.

The chain joins TRBV28 to TRBJ2-7; perhaps TRBD2 as D (6 bases). Trimming took off 5 bases at V and 2 bases at J, with 16 bases between the two ends. This CDR3 is built from 15 residues. Germline assignment: CDR1 MDHEN and CDR2 SYDVKM. The DNA for the CDR3 is TGTGCCAGCAGTCCCCTGGGGGGAGTACCCTACGAGCAGTACTTC. This encodes CASSPLGGVPYEQYF.

This clone has more than one count but fewer than ten. This chain uses TRBV7-9 with TRBJ2-7; D gene ambiguous. Trimming pared 10 bases from V and 5 bases from J, leaving 18 bases between. CDR1 is SEHNR, CDR2 FQNEAQ, per germline (reference sequence). This CDR3 spans 13 amino acids. In DNA, the CDR3 is TGTGCCACTTCTAATCCGTTCGGTAACGAGCAGTACTTC. Encoded protein: CATSNPFGNEQYF.

This clone is a singleton in its sample. The rearrangement links TRBV13 to TRBJ1-1; 9 nucleotides align to TRBD1. Trimming cost V 4 bases and J 5 bases; bases outside gene matches: 5. Germline loops: CDR1 PRHDT, CDR2 FYEKMQ (reference sequence). This CDR3 region has 14 residues. Here the CDR3 reads CASSSQTGGTEAFF. The CDR3 coding sequence is TGTGCCAGCAGCTCTCAGACAGGGGGAACTGAAGCTTTCTTT.

The J gene is TRBJ1-1, the V gene TRBV15; 8 nucleotides agree with TRBD1. The CDR3 contains 15 residues. Trimming removed 0 bases from V and 1 base from J; junction bases left unmatched: 1. The V gene's germline CDR1 is LNHNV and CDR2 YYDKDF (reference sequence). DNA for the CDR3: TGTGCCACCAGCAGAGAGGGGACAGGGAACACTGAAGCTTTCTTT. Its protein is CATSREGTGNTEAFF.

The chain carries TRBV27 and TRBJ1-5, with unresolved D. This CDR3 is built from 15 residues. V shed 2 bases and J shed 0 bases, with 8 bases lying between them. CDR1 is MNHEY, CDR2 SMNVEV, per germline (reference sequence). CDR3 loop: CASSLRVSSNQPQHF. CDR3 DNA: TGTGCCAGCAGTTTACGGGTTTCTAGCAATCAGCCCCAGCATTTT.

The chain employs TRBV28 and TRBJ2-1, with a possible D match to TRBD2 (5 bases). The CDR3 covers 13 residues. Germline V CDR1 and CDR2: MDHEN, SYDVKM. V was cut by 3 bases and J by 6 bases, with 9 bases left in between. In nucleotides, the CDR3 is TGTGCCAGCAGTTTGTTAGGGAGCAATGAGCAGTTCTTC. It is translated as CASSLLGSNEQFF.

The gene calls are TRBV27 and TRBJ2-7; 14 bases match TRBD2. CDR1 is MNHEY and CDR2 is SMNVEV in the germline V gene (reference sequence). V lost 11 bases and J lost 0; bases outside the gene matches: 21. CDR3 size: 20 residues. This CDR3 is CADQGPRLLGTSGGSYEQYF. As DNA, the CDR3 is TGTGCCGACCAGGGCCCCCGGCTTCTCGGGACTAGCGGGGGCTCCTACGAGCAGTACTTC.

The chain joins TRBV11-2 to TRBJ2-7; 7 bases line up with TRBD2. CDR3 length equals 13 residues. The V and J ends lost 6 bases and 0 bases, in that order; junction bases with no gene match: 2. Germline V gene sequence: CDR1 SGHAT, CDR2 FQNNGV. The CDR3 here is CASRGGYSYEQYF. The CDR3 nucleotides are TGTGCCAGCAGGGGGGGGTACTCCTACGAGCAGTACTTC. Supplemented by reference TRBV11-2 and TRBJ2-7, the full variable domain reads EAGVAQSPRYKIIEKRQSVAFWCNPISGHATLYWYQQILGQGPKLLIQFQNNGVVDDSQLPKDRFSAERLKGVDSTLKIQPAKLEDSAVYLCASRGGYSYEQYFGPGTRLTVT.

This rearrangement joins TRBV15 to TRBJ1-2, with 7 bases aligning to TRBD1. Germline V gives CDR1 LNHNV, CDR2 YYDKDF (reference sequence). This CDR3 region has 13 residues. With 6 bases clipped from V and 2 bases from J, the junction kept 3 bases outside the gene matches. CDR3: CATRQGWNYGYTF. DNA of the CDR3: TGTGCCACCAGACAGGGGTGGAACTATGGCTACACCTTC.

This clone was recorded once. The chain's CDR3 is CASTRTTGELFF. In nucleotides, the CDR3 is TGTGCCAGTACAAGAACAACCGGGGAGCTGTTTTTT. The chain carries TRBV19 and TRBJ2-2; no reliable D call. Trimming removed 7 bases at V and 5 bases at J, with 8 bases between. Germline V gene sequence: CDR1 LNHDA, CDR2 SQIVND (reference sequence). The length of the CDR3 is 12 residues.

This chain uses TRBV6-6 with TRBJ1-3; D is uncertain. The V end was cut by 2 bases, the J end by 4 bases, with 12 bases between. CDR3 size: 15 residues. Germline CDR1 and CDR2: MNHNY and SVGAGI (reference sequence). Here the CDR3 reads CASSYRFERGNTIYF. The CDR3, as DNA: TGTGCCAGCAGTTACCGTTTCGAGAGGGGAAACACCATATATTTT.

This sequence joins TRBV29-1 and TRBJ2-2; 7 nucleotides align to TRBD2. This CDR3 is 15 amino acids long. Germline-derived CDR1 and CDR2 are SQVTM and ANQGSEA. Unmatched junction bases numbered 10, after V lost 7 bases and J lost 2 bases. The CDR3 is CSALGRGLNTGELFF. The DNA of the CDR3 is TGCAGCGCCCTAGGGAGGGGCCTTAACACCGGGGAGCTGTTTTTT.